The source of this T cell receptor (beta chain) is a study of early T cells in non-severe SARS-CoV-2 infection. Whole-study context: Chains were not paired, and sequencing was done on bulk RNA from unsorted whole blood. Overall study results and limits: Private and CD4 specificities were missed by VDJdb matching, which favored anti-spike CD8 responses.

Unique molecular identifiers (one per individual cDNA molecule) were attached. TCRdb re-derived calls from the 5' RACE reads in MiXCR, one entry per CDR3 protein. The sample comprises more than 35,000 distinct CDR3 sequences, approximately 6.3% of which are singletons, and around 25% rests with the top ten. V lost 3 bases, J lost 4 bases, and 12 bases lay in between. Germline V CDR1 and CDR2: ENHRY, SYGVKD. The CDR3 spans 15 residues. This clonotype was detected ten times or more. Its target is unknown. The chain links TRBV10-3 to TRBJ1-4, with D uncertain. This sequence was found in an adult who was a healthcare worker with PCR-confirmed SARS-CoV-2 infection or an uninfected control (not recorded which). The source material was whole blood. CDR3 protein: CAISDYGPSNEKLFF. The CDR3 DNA sequence: TGTGCCATCAGTGATTACGGGCCTAGTAATGAAAAACTGTTTTTT.